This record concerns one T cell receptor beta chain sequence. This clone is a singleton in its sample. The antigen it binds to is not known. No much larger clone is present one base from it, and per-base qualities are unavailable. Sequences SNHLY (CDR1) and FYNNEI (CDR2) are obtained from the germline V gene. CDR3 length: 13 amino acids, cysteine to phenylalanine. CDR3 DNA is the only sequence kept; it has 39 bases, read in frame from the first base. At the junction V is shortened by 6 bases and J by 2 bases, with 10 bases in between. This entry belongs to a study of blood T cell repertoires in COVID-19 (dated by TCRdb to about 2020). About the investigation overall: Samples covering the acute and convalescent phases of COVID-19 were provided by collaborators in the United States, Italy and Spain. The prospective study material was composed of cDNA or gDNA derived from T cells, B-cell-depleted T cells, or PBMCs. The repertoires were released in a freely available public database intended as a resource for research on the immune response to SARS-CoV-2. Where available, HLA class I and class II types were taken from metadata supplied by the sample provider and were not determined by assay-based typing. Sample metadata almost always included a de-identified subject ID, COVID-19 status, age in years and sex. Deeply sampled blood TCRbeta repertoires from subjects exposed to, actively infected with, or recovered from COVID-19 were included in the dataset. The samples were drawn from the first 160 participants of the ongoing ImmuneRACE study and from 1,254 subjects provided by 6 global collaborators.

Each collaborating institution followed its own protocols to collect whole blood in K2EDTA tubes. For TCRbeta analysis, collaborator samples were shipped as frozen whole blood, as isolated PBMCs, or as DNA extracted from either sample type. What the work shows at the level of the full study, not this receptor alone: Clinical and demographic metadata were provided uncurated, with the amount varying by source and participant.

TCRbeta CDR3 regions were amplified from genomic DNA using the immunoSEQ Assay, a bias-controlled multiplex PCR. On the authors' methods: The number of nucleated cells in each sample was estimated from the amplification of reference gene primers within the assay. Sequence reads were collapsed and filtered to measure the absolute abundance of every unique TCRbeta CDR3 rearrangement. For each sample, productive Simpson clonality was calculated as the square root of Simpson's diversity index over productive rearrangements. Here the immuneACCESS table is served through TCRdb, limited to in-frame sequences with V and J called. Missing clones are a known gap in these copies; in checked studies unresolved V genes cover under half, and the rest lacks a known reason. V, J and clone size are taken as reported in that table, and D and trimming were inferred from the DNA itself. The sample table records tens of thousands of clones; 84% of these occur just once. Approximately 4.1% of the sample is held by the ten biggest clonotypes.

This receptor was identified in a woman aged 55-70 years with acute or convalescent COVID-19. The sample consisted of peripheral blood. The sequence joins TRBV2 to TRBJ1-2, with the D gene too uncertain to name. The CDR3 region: CASRLTGNYGYTF. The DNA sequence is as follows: TGTGCCAGCAGGTTGACGGGGAACTATGGCTACACCTTC. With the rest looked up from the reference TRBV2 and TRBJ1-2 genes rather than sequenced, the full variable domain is EPEVTQTPSHQVTQMGQEVILRCVPISNHLYFYWYRQILGQKVEFLVSFYNNEISEKSEIFDDQFSVERPDGSNFTLKIRSTKLEDSAMYFCASRLTGNYGYTFGSGTRLTVV.